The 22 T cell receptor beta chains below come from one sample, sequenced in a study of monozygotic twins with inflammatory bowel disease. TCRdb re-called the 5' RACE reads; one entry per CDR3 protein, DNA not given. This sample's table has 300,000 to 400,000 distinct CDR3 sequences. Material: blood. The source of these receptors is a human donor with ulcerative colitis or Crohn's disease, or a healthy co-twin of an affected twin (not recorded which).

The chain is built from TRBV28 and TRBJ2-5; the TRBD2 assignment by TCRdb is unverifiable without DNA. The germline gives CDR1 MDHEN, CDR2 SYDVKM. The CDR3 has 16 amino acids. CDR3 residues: CASSSLHDGFKETQYF.

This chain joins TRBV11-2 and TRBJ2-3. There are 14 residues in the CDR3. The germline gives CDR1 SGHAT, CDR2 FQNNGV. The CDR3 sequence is CASSLRPRTDTQYF. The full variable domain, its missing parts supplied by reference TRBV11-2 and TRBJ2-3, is EAGVAQSPRYKIIEKRQSVAFWCNPISGHATLYWYQQILGQGPKLLIQFQNNGVVDDSQLPKDRFSAERLKGVDSTLKIQPAKLEDSAVYLCASSLRPRTDTQYFGPGTRLTVL.

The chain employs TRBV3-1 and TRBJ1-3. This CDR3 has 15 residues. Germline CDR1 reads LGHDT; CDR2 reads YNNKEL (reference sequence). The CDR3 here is CASSQGAALGNTIYF.

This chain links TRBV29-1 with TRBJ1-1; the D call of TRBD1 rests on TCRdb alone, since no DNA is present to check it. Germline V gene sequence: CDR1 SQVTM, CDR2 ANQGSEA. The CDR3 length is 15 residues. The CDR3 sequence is CSVQGSRDRATEAFF. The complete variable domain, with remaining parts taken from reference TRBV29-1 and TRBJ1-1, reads SAVISQKPSRDICQRGTSLTIQCQVDSQVTMMFWYRQQPGQSLTLIATANQGSEATYESGFVIDKFPISRPNLTFSTLTVSNMSPEDSSIYLCSVQGSRDRATEAFFGQGTRLTVV.

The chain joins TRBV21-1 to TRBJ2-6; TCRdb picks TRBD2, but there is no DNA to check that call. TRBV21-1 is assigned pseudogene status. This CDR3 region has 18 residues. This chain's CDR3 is CASSKKQGRGSGANVLTF.

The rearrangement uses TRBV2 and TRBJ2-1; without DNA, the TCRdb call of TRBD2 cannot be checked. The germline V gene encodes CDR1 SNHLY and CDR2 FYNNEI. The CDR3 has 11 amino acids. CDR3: CASDGGGEQFF.

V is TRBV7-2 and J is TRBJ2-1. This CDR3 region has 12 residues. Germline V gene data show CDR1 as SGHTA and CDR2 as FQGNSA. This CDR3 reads CASSLVTNEQFF. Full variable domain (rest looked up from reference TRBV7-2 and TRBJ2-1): GAGVSQSPSNKVTEKGKDVELRCDPISGHTALYWYRQSLGQGLEFLIYFQGNSAPDKSGLPSDRFSAERTGGSVSTLTIQRTQQEDSAVYLCASSLVTNEQFFGPGTRLTVL.

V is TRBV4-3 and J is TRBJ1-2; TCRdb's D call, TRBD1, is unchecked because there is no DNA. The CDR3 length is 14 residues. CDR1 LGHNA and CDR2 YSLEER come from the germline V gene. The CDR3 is CASTAGHHNYGYTF.

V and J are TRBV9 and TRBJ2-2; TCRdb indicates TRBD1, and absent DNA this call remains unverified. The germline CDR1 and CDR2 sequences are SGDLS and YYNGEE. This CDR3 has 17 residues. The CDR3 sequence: CASSVDPDRVGTGELFF.

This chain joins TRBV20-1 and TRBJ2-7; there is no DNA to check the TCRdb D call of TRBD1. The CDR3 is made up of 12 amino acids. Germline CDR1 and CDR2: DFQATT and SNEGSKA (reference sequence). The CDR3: CSAIRGTYEQYF.

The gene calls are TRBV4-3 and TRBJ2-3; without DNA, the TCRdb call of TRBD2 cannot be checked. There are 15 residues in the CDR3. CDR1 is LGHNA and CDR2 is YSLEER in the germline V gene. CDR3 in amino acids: CASSQDGRGSDTQYF.

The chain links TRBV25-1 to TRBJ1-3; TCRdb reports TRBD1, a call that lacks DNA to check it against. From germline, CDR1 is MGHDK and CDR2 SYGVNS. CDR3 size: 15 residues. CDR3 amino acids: CAVARDTGEGNTIYF.

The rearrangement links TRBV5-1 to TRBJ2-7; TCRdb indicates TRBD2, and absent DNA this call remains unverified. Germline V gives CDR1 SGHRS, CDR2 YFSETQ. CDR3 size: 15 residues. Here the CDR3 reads CASSDLERAPYEQYF.

This CDR3 reads CASSGQETQYF. The chain uses TRBV5-1 and TRBJ2-5. Germline CDR1 SGHRS, CDR2 YFSETQ. This CDR3 region has 11 residues.

Here the CDR3 reads CSARDRVSTYEQYF. V gene TRBV20-1 combines with J gene TRBJ2-7. Germline V CDR1 and CDR2: DFQATT, SNEGSKA (reference sequence). This CDR3 spans 14 amino acids.

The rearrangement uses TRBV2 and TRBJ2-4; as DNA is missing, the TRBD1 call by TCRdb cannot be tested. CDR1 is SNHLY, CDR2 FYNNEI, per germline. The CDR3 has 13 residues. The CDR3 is CASSARENGIQYF.

The CDR3 reads CASSGSGTAGEQYF. The rearrangement uses TRBV10-1 and TRBJ2-7; absent DNA, TCRdb's TRBD1 call cannot be checked. Germline lookup yields CDR1 WNHNN and CDR2 SYGVQD (reference sequence). The CDR3 runs to 14 residues.

The CDR3 loop is CASSIDLSGSGNTIYF. The V gene is TRBV19, the J gene TRBJ1-3; TCRdb selects TRBD1, and the lack of DNA leaves this call unchecked. This CDR3 has 16 amino acids. CDR1 is LNHDA, CDR2 SQIVND, per germline (reference sequence).

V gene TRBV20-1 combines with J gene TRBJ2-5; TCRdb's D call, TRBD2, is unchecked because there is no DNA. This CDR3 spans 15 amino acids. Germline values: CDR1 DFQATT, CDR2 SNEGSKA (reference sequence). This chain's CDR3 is CSASLLAGVLETQYF.

The CDR3 is CAIMAGQGNYEQYF. V gene TRBV10-3 combines with J gene TRBJ2-7; TCRdb names TRBD1, which stays unverified in the absence of DNA. Germline CDR1 is ENHRY and CDR2 is SYGVKD. This CDR3 contains 14 residues.

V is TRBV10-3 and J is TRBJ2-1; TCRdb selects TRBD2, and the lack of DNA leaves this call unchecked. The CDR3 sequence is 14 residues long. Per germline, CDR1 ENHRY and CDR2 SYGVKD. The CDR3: CAASRDYKMDEQFF.

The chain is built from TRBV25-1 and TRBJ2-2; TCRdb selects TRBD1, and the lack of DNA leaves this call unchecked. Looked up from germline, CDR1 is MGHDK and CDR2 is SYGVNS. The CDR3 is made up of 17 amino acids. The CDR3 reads CASSLRGEGVNTGELFF.